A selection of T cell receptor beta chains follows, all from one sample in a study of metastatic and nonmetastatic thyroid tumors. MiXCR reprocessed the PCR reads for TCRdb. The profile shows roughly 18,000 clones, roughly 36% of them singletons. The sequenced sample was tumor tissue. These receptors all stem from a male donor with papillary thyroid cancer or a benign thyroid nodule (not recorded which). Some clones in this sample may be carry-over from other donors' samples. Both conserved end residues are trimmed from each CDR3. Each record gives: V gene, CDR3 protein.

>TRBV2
ASSHTPSNQPQH
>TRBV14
ASSQDSRGYSTDTQY
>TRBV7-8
ASLPWEGLAETQY
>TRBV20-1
SAREQGPDTQY
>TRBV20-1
SASALRGDTQY
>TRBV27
ASSLSGSPNIQY
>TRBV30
AWTPGLQGYT
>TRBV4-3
ASSHGWRAEPDGELF
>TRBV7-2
ASSLARDPEAL
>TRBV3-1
ASSQVGQRYEQY
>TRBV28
ASSPRTWGGQY
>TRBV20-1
SATASGRAPDTQY
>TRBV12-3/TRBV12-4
ASSWTSGSNEQY
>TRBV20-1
SVREGQYNSPLH
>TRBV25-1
ASSDSGGLYEQY
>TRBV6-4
ASSVIAGDIHYGYT
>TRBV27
ASSLGGRELF
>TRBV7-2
ASSLAQGSYNEQF
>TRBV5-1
ASSLGHLNEKLF
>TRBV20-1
SATGNSGTTYNEQF
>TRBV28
ASPLWDRLTMNTEAF
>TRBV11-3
ASSPRTSGNSEQY
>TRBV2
ASSTGTGSRYT
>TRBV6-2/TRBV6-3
ASSINNEQF
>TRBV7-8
ASSLALGQGDYGYT
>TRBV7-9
ASSPRGREGLNEQF
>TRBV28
ASSSGTSGKASDTQY
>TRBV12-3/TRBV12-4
ASRTTGTPGNTVY
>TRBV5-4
ASSPRERAPGELF
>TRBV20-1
SARAGGTWTYEQY
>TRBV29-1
SVAPYSYNEQF
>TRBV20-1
SARDPLAGVDEQF
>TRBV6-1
ASSPSGGALNRPQH
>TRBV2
ASCKVLITEAF
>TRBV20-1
SARVGSPPLH
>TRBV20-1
SAREGHFNEKLF
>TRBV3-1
ASSQGSYNTGELF
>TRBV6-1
ASTQGGGANTEAF
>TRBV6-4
ASSQAGTGANVLT
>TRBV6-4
ASSDSASATDTQY
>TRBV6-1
ASSPHTNYGYT
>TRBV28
ASSFSGGRKEQF
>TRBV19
ASSIDREGNTIY
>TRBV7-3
ASSRTGRGSPLH
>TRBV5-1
ASSLASSGYHETQY